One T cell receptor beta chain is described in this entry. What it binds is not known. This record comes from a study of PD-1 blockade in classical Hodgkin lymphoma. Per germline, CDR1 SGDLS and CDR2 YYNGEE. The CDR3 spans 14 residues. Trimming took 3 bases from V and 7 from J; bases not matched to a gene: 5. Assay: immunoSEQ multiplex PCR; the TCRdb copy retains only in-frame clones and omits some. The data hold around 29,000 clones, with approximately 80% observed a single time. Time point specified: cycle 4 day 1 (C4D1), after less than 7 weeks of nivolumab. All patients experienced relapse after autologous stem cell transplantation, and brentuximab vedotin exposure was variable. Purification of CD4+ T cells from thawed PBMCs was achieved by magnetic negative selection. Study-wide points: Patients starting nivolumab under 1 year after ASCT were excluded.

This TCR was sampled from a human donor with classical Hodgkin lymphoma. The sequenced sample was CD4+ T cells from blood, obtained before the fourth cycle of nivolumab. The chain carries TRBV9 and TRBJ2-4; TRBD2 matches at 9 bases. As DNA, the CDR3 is TGTGCCAGCAGCGGACCCGGGACTAGCAACATTCAGTACTTC. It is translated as CASSGPGTSNIQYF.